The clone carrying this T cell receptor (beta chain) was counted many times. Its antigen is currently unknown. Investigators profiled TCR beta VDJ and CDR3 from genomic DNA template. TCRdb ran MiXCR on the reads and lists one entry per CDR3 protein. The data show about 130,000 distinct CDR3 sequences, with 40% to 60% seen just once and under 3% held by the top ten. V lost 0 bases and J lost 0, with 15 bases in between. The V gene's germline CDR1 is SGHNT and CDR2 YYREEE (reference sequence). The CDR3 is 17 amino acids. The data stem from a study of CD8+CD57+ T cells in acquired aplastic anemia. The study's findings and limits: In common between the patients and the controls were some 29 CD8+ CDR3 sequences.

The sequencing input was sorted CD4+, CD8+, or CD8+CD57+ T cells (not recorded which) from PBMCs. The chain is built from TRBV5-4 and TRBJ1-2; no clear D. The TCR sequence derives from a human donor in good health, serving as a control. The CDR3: CASSLDWVLGSNYGYTF. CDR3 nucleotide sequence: TGTGCCAGCAGCTTGGATTGGGTCTTGGGGTCTAACTATGGCTACACCTTC.